One sample yielded the 28 T cell receptor beta chains listed below, sequenced in a study of blood T cell repertoires in COVID-19. Using immunoSEQ multiplex PCR, the repertoire was profiled, and TCRdb retains in-frame clones only, with some absent. This sample has 70,000 to 90,000 clones, with around 89% found just once. Sequencing used PBMCs or T cells enriched from blood (not recorded which). The source is a woman in her fifties or sixties with acute COVID-19.

The chain couples TRBV11-3 to TRBJ2-7, with a tentative D call TRBD1 (5 bases). Germline V gene sequence: CDR1 SGHNT, CDR2 YENEEA. The CDR3 has 16 amino acids. Trimming cost V 0 bases and J 2 bases, with 14 bases left between them. The CDR3 nucleotides read TGTGCCAGCAGCTTAGAAAGGTCCAGGGATACCTACGAGCAGTACTTC. It specifies CASSLERSRDTYEQYF.

In its sample, this clone was seen once. The rearrangement joins TRBV7-2 to TRBJ1-6; D possibly corresponds to TRBD1 (6 bases). The CDR3 has 17 amino acids. Germline CDR1 reads SGHTA; CDR2 reads FQGNSA. Trimming pared 0 bases from V and 3 bases from J, leaving 12 bases between. CDR3 DNA: TGTGCCAGCAGCTTAGCGGTCACAGGGAGCTATAATTCACCCCTCCACTTT. Protein: CASSLAVTGSYNSPLHF.

The chain links TRBV5-1 to TRBJ2-5; D is uncertain. Germline V lookup: CDR1 SGHRS, CDR2 YFSETQ. The ends were cut back, 0 bases at V and 5 bases at J, with 5 bases in the middle. This CDR3 has 12 amino acids. CDR3 nucleotides: TGCGCCAGCAGCTTGGGAGTTGAGACCCAGTACTTC. Residues: CASSLGVETQYF. Drawing the rest from reference TRBV5-1 and TRBJ2-5, the complete variable domain is KAGVTQTPRYLIKTRGQQVTLSCSPISGHRSVSWYQQTPGQGLQFLFEYFSETQRNKGNFPGRFSGRQFSNSRSEMNVSTLELGDSALYLCASSLGVETQYFGPGTRLLVL.

The table lists this clone with a count of one. The V gene is TRBV11-3, the J gene TRBJ1-1; maybe TRBD1 (6 bases). Trimming took off 5 bases at V and 6 bases at J, with 16 bases between the two ends. Germline CDR1 SGHNT, CDR2 YENEEA. CDR3 length: 14 amino acids. In DNA form, the CDR3 reads TGTGCCAGCAGCGCGGACAGATATTGGGCTGAAGCTTTCTTT. This codes for CASSADRYWAEAFF. The full variable domain, its missing parts supplied by reference TRBV11-3 and TRBJ1-1, is EAGVVQSPRYKIIEKKQPVAFWCNPISGHNTLYWYLQNLGQGPELLIRYENEEAVDDSQLPKDRFSAERLKGVDSTLKIQPAELGDSAVYLCASSADRYWAEAFFGQGTRLTVV.

The J gene is TRBJ2-7, the V gene TRBV15; 7 bases line up with TRBD2. Germline V gene data show CDR1 as LNHNV and CDR2 as YYDKDF (reference sequence). Unmatched junction bases numbered 9, after V lost 0 bases and J lost 4 bases. The CDR3 runs 16 residues. In DNA form, the CDR3 reads TGTGCCACCAGCAGAGAGGCGGGGAGCGGGAAATACGAGCAGTACTTC. Translated, it gives CATSREAGSGKYEQYF.

V usage is TRBV20-1 and J usage is TRBJ2-7; TRBD2 matches at 11 bases. Trimming cost V 3 bases and J 0 bases; bases outside gene matches: 4. Germline CDR1 and CDR2: DFQATT and SNEGSKA (reference sequence). CDR3 length: 15 amino acids. CDR3 protein: CSASLTSGTSYEQYF. For the CDR3, the DNA is TGCAGTGCTAGTTTGACTAGCGGGACCTCCTACGAGCAGTACTTC.

The chain couples TRBV18 to TRBJ1-5; D is perhaps TRBD1 (5 bases). This CDR3 spans 15 amino acids. Trimming removed 3 bases from V and 0 bases from J, with 9 bases in between. Germline assignment: CDR1 KGHSH and CDR2 LQKENI. The CDR3: CASSPGDYSNQPQHF. The CDR3 DNA is TGTGCCAGCTCACCGGGGGACTATAGCAATCAGCCCCAGCATTTT.

The chain has TRBV10-1 and TRBJ2-1, with TRBD2 matching 11 bases. Germline trimming cut 2 bases from V and 5 bases from J; bases unmatched to any gene: 5. The CDR3 has 16 residues. The V gene's germline CDR1 is WNHNN and CDR2 SYGVQD (reference sequence). CDR3 in DNA: TGCGCCAGCAGTGAGGCACTAGCGGGAGCCGACAATGAGCAGTTCTTC. Its translation: CASSEALAGADNEQFF.

This sequence joins TRBV3-1 (or the pseudogene TRBV3-2) and TRBJ2-1, with 10 bases that match TRBD1. This CDR3 has 16 amino acids. J gave up 6 bases and V 4 bases, and 9 bases lay outside the gene matches. Germline CDR1 LGHDT, CDR2 YNNKEL (reference sequence). The CDR3 region has the DNA TGTGCCAGCAGCCCGGGACAGGGGCCCTTTCGCAATGAGCAGTTCTTC. Its translation: CASSPGQGPFRNEQFF.

The chain couples TRBV29-1 to TRBJ2-7, with a weak D call TRBD2 (6 bases). Trimming removed 2 bases at V and 7 bases at J, with 9 bases between. Germline V lookup: CDR1 SQVTM, CDR2 ANQGSEA. This CDR3 is 11 amino acids long. CDR3 DNA: TGCAGCGTTGAACTTGCGGGGGAGCAGTACTTC. Translating gives CSVELAGEQYF.

V usage is TRBV7-2 and J usage is TRBJ1-1; D call uncertain. With 3 bases removed from V and 5 bases from J, the gap between germline ends came to 10 bases. There are 13 residues in the CDR3. Germline V CDR1 and CDR2: SGHTA, FQGNSA. The CDR3 spells CASSFPVMTEAFF. The CDR3 DNA follows: TGTGCCAGCAGCTTTCCGGTTATGACTGAAGCTTTCTTT.

The count of this clone is one. The rearrangement joins TRBV30 to TRBJ2-1; no clear D. The length of the CDR3 is 12 residues. Germline V CDR1 and CDR2: GTSNPN, SVGIG (reference sequence). V lost 0 bases, J lost 13 bases, and 13 bases lay in between. The CDR3 sequence is CAWSVQGENQFF. As DNA, the CDR3 is TGTGCCTGGAGTGTACAAGGAGAAAATCAGTTCTTC.

This chain connects TRBV7-2 to TRBJ2-5, with TRBD2 identical over 7 bases. CDR1 and CDR2 (germline): SGHTA, FQGNSA. After removal of 2 bases from V and 1 base from J, the junction contained 1 base not matched to a gene. The CDR3 covers 14 residues. The CDR3: CASSLPGGQETQYF. CDR3 in DNA: TGTGCCAGCAGCTTACCGGGAGGCCAAGAGACCCAGTACTTC.

The V and J genes are TRBV5-5 and TRBJ1-2, with unresolved D. Germline CDR1 and CDR2: SGHKS and YYEKEE (reference sequence). The V gene lost 1 base and the J gene lost 4 bases, with 14 bases spanning the gap. This CDR3 comprises 15 residues. This CDR3 is CASSLIYEGTYGYTF. The CDR3 DNA reads as TGTGCCAGCAGCTTGATATATGAGGGTACCTATGGCTACACCTTC.

The CDR3: CASRPRDRGFFYGYTF. DNA for the CDR3: TGTGCCAGCAGGCCCCGGGACAGGGGTTTTTTCTATGGCTACACCTTC. The rearrangement joins TRBV5-4 to TRBJ1-2, with 10 bases fitting TRBD1. CDR1 and CDR2 (germline): SGHNT, YYREEE (reference sequence). The junction had 11 bases not matched to a gene; V was cut back by 5 bases and J by 4 bases. The CDR3 consists of 16 residues.

The genes are TRBV19 and TRBJ1-6; the D is unclear. Germline V gene sequence: CDR1 LNHDA, CDR2 SQIVND (reference sequence). V shed 7 bases and J shed 0 bases, with 10 bases lying between them. The CDR3 has 15 residues. CDR3 protein: CASNEGSSYNSPLHF. The DNA for the CDR3 is TGTGCCAGTAATGAGGGCAGCTCCTATAATTCACCCCTCCACTTT. Combining the CDR3 with reference TRBV19 and TRBJ1-6 gives the whole variable domain DGGITQSPKYLFRKEGQNVTLSCEQNLNHDAMYWYRQDPGQGLRLIYYSQIVNDFQKGDIAEGYSVSREKKESFPLTVTSAQKNPTAFYLCASNEGSSYNSPLHFGNGTRLTVT.

The chain couples TRBV6-1 to TRBJ2-1, with 12 bases lining up with TRBD1. The junction had 12 bases not matched to a gene; V was cut back by 3 bases and J by 15 bases. This CDR3 comprises 15 residues. CDR1 is MNHNS and CDR2 is SASEGT in the germline V gene. The CDR3 region has the DNA TGTGCCAGCAGTGATCCGGGACAGGGGGCAGCCATCCGGTTCTTC. Translated: CASSDPGQGAAIRFF.

The sample holds a few counts of this clone. The sample has other DNA sequences that encode this CDR3 too. The chain employs TRBV10-3 and TRBJ1-1; 11 nucleotides match TRBD1. The CDR3 covers 15 residues. The ends lost 0 bases at V and 4 bases at J; junction bases unmatched: 1. From germline, CDR1 is ENHRY and CDR2 SYGVKD. The CDR3 DNA reads as TGTGCCATCAGTGAGTCGGGACAGGGGGGCACTGAAGCTTTCTTT. Protein: CAISESGQGGTEAFF.

V usage is TRBV19 and J usage is TRBJ2-2; TRBD2 aligns across 12 bases. The V gene's germline CDR1 is LNHDA and CDR2 SQIVND (reference sequence). The CDR3 is 18 amino acids. Losses at the gene ends were 6 bases for V and 1 base for J; bases not matched to a gene: 9. DNA for the CDR3: TGTGCCAGTAGCCCGGGACTAGCGGGTCCCCTGAACACCGGGGAGCTGTTTTTT. This gives the protein CASSPGLAGPLNTGELFF. Combining the CDR3 with reference TRBV19 and TRBJ2-2 gives the whole variable domain DGGITQSPKYLFRKEGQNVTLSCEQNLNHDAMYWYRQDPGQGLRLIYYSQIVNDFQKGDIAEGYSVSREKKESFPLTVTSAQKNPTAFYLCASSPGLAGPLNTGELFFGEGSRLTVL.

The CDR3 nucleotides read TGCGCCAGCAGCTTGGCAGGGATTGATGAAAAACTGTTTTTT. This gives the protein CASSLAGIDEKLFF. The chain carries TRBV5-1 and TRBJ1-4, with D possibly matching TRBD1 (5 bases). This CDR3 is built from 14 residues. Germline CDR1 SGHRS, CDR2 YFSETQ. Trimming removed 0 bases from V and 6 bases from J, with 9 bases in between.

This chain connects TRBV5-1 to TRBJ1-1; D is possibly TRBD1 (5 bases). CDR1 is SGHRS, CDR2 YFSETQ, per germline. This CDR3 is 14 amino acids long. The V end lost 0 bases, the J end lost 1 base, and 7 bases lay between the germline ends. The CDR3 nucleotides read TGCGCCAGCAGCTTGGCGGGGGGGAACACTGAAGCTTTCTTT. It codes for CASSLAGGNTEAFF.

The genes are TRBV12-3 or TRBV12-4 and TRBJ1-2; D is ambiguous. The V gene lost 0 bases and the J gene lost 11 bases, with 7 bases spanning the gap. The length of the CDR3 is 11 residues. CDR3 nucleotide sequence: TGTGCCAGCAGTTTAGCGCAGACTTACACCTTC. It codes for CASSLAQTYTF.

CDR3 loop: CAWRQQGASYEQYF. The CDR3 DNA sequence: TGTGCCTGGAGACAACAGGGGGCGAGCTACGAGCAGTACTTC. J is TRBJ2-7 and V is TRBV30; 9 bases align to TRBD1. Trimming removed 3 bases from V and 3 bases from J; junction bases left unmatched: 6. The CDR3 covers 14 residues. Germline-derived CDR1 and CDR2 are GTSNPN and SVGIG (reference sequence). Drawing the rest from reference TRBV30 and TRBJ2-7, the complete variable domain is SQTIHQWPATLVQPVGSPLSLECTVEGTSNPNLYWYRQAAGRGLQLLFYSVGIGQISSEVPQNLSASRPQDRQFILSSKKLLLSDSGFYLCAWRQQGASYEQYFGPGTRLTVT.

The chain employs TRBV28 and TRBJ1-1; D remains ambiguous. V lost 5 bases and J lost 8, with 12 bases in between. The CDR3 has 12 residues. The germline CDR1 and CDR2 sequences are MDHEN and SYDVKM. CDR3 DNA sequence: TGTGCCAGCAGTCGTCGAAGAGGCGAAGCTTTCTTT. It specifies CASSRRRGEAFF.

The V gene is TRBV11-3, the J gene TRBJ2-1; TRBD1 is a possible D gene (5 bases). From germline, CDR1 is SGHNT and CDR2 YENEEA. V was clipped by 5 bases and J by 9 bases, with 17 bases between them. This CDR3 has 14 amino acids. CDR3 nucleotides: TGTGCCAGCAGCCCAGGGTTGGGTGTTCGTGAGCAGTTCTTC. Translated: CASSPGLGVREQFF.

The chain uses TRBV9 and TRBJ2-2; possible D gene TRBD2, 6 bases. V was clipped by 0 bases and J by 7 bases, with 10 bases between them. The CDR3 covers 14 residues. Germline lookup yields CDR1 SGDLS and CDR2 YYNGEE. CDR3 coding DNA: TGTGCCAGCAGCGTAGGACTAGACGGCGGGGAGCTGTTTTTT. It specifies CASSVGLDGGELFF.

The CDR3 region is CASSLGTGRGNTIYF. The CDR3 nucleotides are TGTGCCAGCAGCTTGGGGACAGGGAGGGGAAACACCATATATTTT. The V and J genes are TRBV5-4 and TRBJ1-3, with 8 bases aligning to TRBD1. Germline values: CDR1 SGHNT, CDR2 YYREEE (reference sequence). CDR3 length equals 15 residues. Trimming removed 0 bases from V and 4 bases from J; junction bases left unmatched: 3.

The V and J genes are TRBV28 and TRBJ2-7, with D perhaps TRBD1 (6 bases). Germline V CDR1 and CDR2: MDHEN, SYDVKM. Trimming shortened V by 4 bases and J by 2 bases, and 12 bases separated the two germline ends. The CDR3 is 14 amino acids. The CDR3 here is CASSSGTPTYEQYF. CDR3 coding DNA: TGTGCCAGCAGTTCCGGGACACCCACCTACGAGCAGTACTTC.